Below, 20 T cell receptor beta chains from the same sample are listed, as sequenced in a study of T-cell reconstitution after alpha-beta-depleted transplantation in children. It was with unique molecular identifiers that the TCRbeta library was prepared. Via MiXCR, TCRdb re-called the PCR reads, giving one row per CDR3 protein. The sample lists about 58,000 distinct CDR3 sequences, roughly 46% occurring once. The starting material was PBMCs, mostly from graft donor cells, obtained 360 days after TCRalphabeta/CD19-depleted stem cell transplant. The receptors here all came from a male patient younger than 18 who had a stem cell transplant for acute lymphoblastic leukemia, so the T cells may come from the graft donor.

The V gene is TRBV9, the J gene TRBJ2-7; no firm D call. The V end was cut by 1 base, the J end by 1 base, with 15 bases between. Germline V gene lookup returns CDR1 SGDLS and CDR2 YYNGEE. The CDR3 length is 16 residues. The CDR3 region is CASSVSSRSSSYEQYF. Written as DNA, the CDR3 is TGTGCCAGCAGCGTATCGTCCAGATCTAGTTCCTACGAGCAGTACTTC.

The V and J genes are TRBV12-3 or TRBV12-4 and TRBJ2-5; 8 positions match TRBD1. The CDR3 covers 16 residues. V was clipped by 6 bases and J by 1 base; unmatched bases: 10. The DNA for the CDR3 is TGTGCCAGCAGCCCCGGTAACGGGACAGGCCAAGAGACCCAGTACTTC. It encodes CASSPGNGTGQETQYF.

The J gene is TRBJ2-7, the V gene TRBV5-5, with a possible D match to TRBD1 (8 bases). V lost 4 bases, J lost 12 bases, and 20 bases lay in between. The CDR3 length is 13 residues. Germline V gene sequence: CDR1 SGHKS, CDR2 YYEKEE (reference sequence). CDR3 bases: TGTGCCAGCAGCCCCTGGACAGGGAGGGAAGGGTACTTC. It codes for CASSPWTGREGYF.

This chain uses TRBV7-2 with TRBJ2-3, with TRBD2 identical over 9 bases. The CDR3 runs to 15 residues. J lost 4 bases, V lost 5 bases, and 7 bases had no gene match. CDR1 and CDR2 from the germline V gene are SGHTA and FQGNSA. CDR3 nucleotide sequence: TGTGCCAGCAGCGCGGGGTGGACTAGCGCAGATACGCAGTATTTT. Protein sequence: CASSAGWTSADTQYF.

The chain is built from TRBV12-3 or TRBV12-4 and TRBJ1-2; D unresolved. Trimming removed 1 base from V and 6 bases from J, with 9 bases in between. The CDR3 spans 13 residues. The CDR3 here is CASSLGGGNGYTF. In DNA, the CDR3 is TGTGCCAGCAGTTTAGGGGGAGGGAATGGCTACACCTTC.

This clonotype has a handful of counts. The chain employs TRBV20-1 and TRBJ2-7; D uncertain. The CDR3 is 13 residues long. The ends were cut back, 5 bases at V and 1 base at J, with 12 bases in the middle. CDR1 and CDR2 (germline): DFQATT, SNEGSKA (reference sequence). DNA of the CDR3: TGCAGTGCTCCCCTGACGGATTCCTACGAGCAGTACTTC. Translation gives CSAPLTDSYEQYF.

This clonotype has only a few counts. The V call is TRBV7-8, the J call TRBJ2-1, with 10 bases aligning to TRBD2. Germline trimming cut 6 bases from V and 2 bases from J; bases unmatched to any gene: 7. This CDR3 has 16 amino acids. From germline, CDR1 is SGHVS and CDR2 FQNEAQ. CDR3 loop: CASSDLAGGPYNEQFF. The CDR3 coding sequence is TGTGCCAGCAGTGATTTAGCGGGAGGACCCTACAATGAGCAGTTCTTC. Complete variable domain (other parts from reference TRBV7-8 and TRBJ2-1): GAGVSQSPRYKVAKRGQDVALRCDPISGHVSLFWYQQALGQGPEFLTYFQNEAQLDKSGLPSDRFFAERPEGSVSTLKIQRTQQEDSAVYLCASSDLAGGPYNEQFFGPGTRLTVL.

The chain joins TRBV6-1 to TRBJ2-7, with 7 bases that match TRBD2. Germline V lookup: CDR1 MNHNS, CDR2 SASEGT. The V and J ends lost 5 bases and 2 bases, in that order; junction bases with no gene match: 3. CDR3 size: 13 residues. The CDR3 reads CASSLAETYEQYF. The CDR3 region has the DNA TGTGCCAGCAGTCTAGCGGAGACCTACGAGCAGTACTTC.

The rearrangement links TRBV29-1 to TRBJ2-2; 9 bases agree with TRBD2. Germline loops: CDR1 SQVTM, CDR2 ANQGSEA. The ends lost 4 bases at V and 5 bases at J; junction bases unmatched: 11. The CDR3 runs 16 residues. CDR3: CSVGLAERSLTGELFF. The CDR3 coding sequence is TGCAGCGTTGGACTAGCGGAGAGATCTTTAACCGGGGAGCTGTTTTTT.

The chain recombines TRBV7-9 with TRBJ2-7; D remains ambiguous. The CDR3 has 14 amino acids. V was trimmed by 1 base and J by 5 bases, leaving 12 bases between them. The germline CDR1 and CDR2 sequences are SEHNR and FQNEAQ (reference sequence). The CDR3 coding sequence is TGTGCCAGCAGCTTAGGTGGGAATCGCCACGAGCAGTACTTC. Translating gives CASSLGGNRHEQYF.

The chain carries TRBV12-3 or TRBV12-4 and TRBJ2-1; 10 nucleotides agree with TRBD1. Trimming at V came to 4 bases and at J to 6 bases, leaving 0 bases not matched to a gene. This CDR3 is built from 13 residues. The CDR3, as DNA: TGTGCCAGCAGTTGGGACAGGGGCAATGAGCAGTTCTTC. Translated, it gives CASSWDRGNEQFF.

V usage is TRBV12-3 or TRBV12-4 and J usage is TRBJ2-5; the D is unclear. The CDR3 runs to 13 residues. V was trimmed by 6 bases and J by 3 bases, leaving 11 bases between them. CDR3 DNA sequence: TGTGCCAGCAGATCGGGTTATGAAGAGACCCAGTACTTC. Translating it yields CASRSGYEETQYF.

This clonotype has only a few counts. The CDR3 loop is CASSSTPDRGNADTQYF. DNA for the CDR3: TGTGCCAGCAGTTCGACTCCGGACAGGGGGAACGCAGATACGCAGTATTTT. This rearrangement joins TRBV12-3 or TRBV12-4 to TRBJ2-3; 10 bases match TRBD1. This CDR3 is 17 amino acids long. Unmatched junction bases numbered 11, after V lost 4 bases and J lost 4 bases.

The chain carries TRBV12-3 or TRBV12-4 and TRBJ2-5; D is uncertain. CDR3 size: 13 residues. V was trimmed by 3 bases and J by 3 bases, leaving 8 bases between them. The CDR3 loop reads CASSLSFEETQYF. The CDR3 DNA is TGTGCCAGCAGTTTGAGCTTCGAAGAGACCCAGTACTTC.

Only one count was recorded for this clonotype. The chain combines TRBV11-2 with TRBJ1-2, with D possibly TRBD1 on 5 matching bases. The length of the CDR3 is 17 residues. CDR1 and CDR2 (germline): SGHAT, FQNNGV. V was shortened by 0 bases and J by 5 bases, with 19 bases between the two germline ends. The CDR3 loop is CASSLDLWGSHDYGYTF. The CDR3 DNA sequence: TGTGCCAGCAGCTTAGATTTGTGGGGCAGCCACGATTATGGCTACACCTTC. Using reference TRBV11-2 and TRBJ1-2 for the parts outside the CDR3, the full variable domain is EAGVAQSPRYKIIEKRQSVAFWCNPISGHATLYWYQQILGQGPKLLIQFQNNGVVDDSQLPKDRFSAERLKGVDSTLKIQPAKLEDSAVYLCASSLDLWGSHDYGYTFGSGTRLTVV.

V usage is TRBV29-1 and J usage is TRBJ2-2, with 8 bases fitting TRBD1. The germline V gene has CDR1 SQVTM and CDR2 ANQGSEA. The CDR3 extends over 12 amino acids. V gave up 7 bases and J gave up 7 bases; unmatched junction bases: 5. The DNA of the CDR3 is TGCAGCGCAGGACAGGGAAGCGGGGAGCTGTTTTTT. It specifies CSAGQGSGELFF.

This clonotype was counted a few times. The V gene is TRBV27, the J gene TRBJ2-7; 11 bases are a match to TRBD2. V lost 2 bases to trimming and J lost 3 bases; unmatched junction nucleotides: 0. This CDR3 comprises 14 residues. Germline assignment: CDR1 MNHEY and CDR2 SMNVEV (reference sequence). CDR3 sequence: CASSLGTSGYEQYF. The CDR3 DNA reads as TGTGCCAGCAGTTTAGGGACTAGCGGCTACGAGCAGTACTTC.

The V call is TRBV11-2, the J call TRBJ2-3; the match to TRBD2 covers 8 bases. The CDR3 extends over 14 amino acids. After removal of 8 bases from V and 11 bases from J, the junction contained 15 bases not matched to a gene. Germline lookup yields CDR1 SGHAT and CDR2 FQNNGV. CDR3 sequence: CASQNPPEGLEQYF. CDR3 DNA: TGTGCCAGCCAGAACCCTCCCGAGGGACTAGAGCAGTATTTT.

V and J are TRBV3-1 and TRBJ1-2, with 10 positions matching TRBD1. Germline assignment: CDR1 LGHDT and CDR2 YNNKEL (reference sequence). The V and J ends lost 4 bases and 4 bases, in that order; junction bases with no gene match: 3. CDR3 size: 14 residues. The CDR3 region has the DNA TGTGCCAGCAGCCGGGACAGGGGAGGCTATGGCTACACCTTC. This codes for CASSRDRGGYGYTF.

This clonotype has more than one count but fewer than ten. J is TRBJ2-7 and V is TRBV12-3 or TRBV12-4, with D maybe TRBD2 (5 bases). The V end was cut by 1 base, the J end by 1 base, with 8 bases between. The CDR3 loop spans 14 amino acids. The CDR3 nucleotides read TGTGCCAGCAGTTTAGGTGGGAGTTCCTACGAGCAGTACTTC. It is translated as CASSLGGSSYEQYF.